Listed below are T cell receptor beta chains from one sample, sequenced in a study of blood T cell repertoires in COVID-19. Repertoires were generated with immunoSEQ multiplex PCR, while TCRdb's copy carries only in-frame clones and drops some. The table records around 110,000 clones, over 80% of them present only once. Sample: peripheral blood. Receptors originate from a man between 25 and 39 years old with acute or convalescent COVID-19. The CDR3 runs from the conserved cysteine through the conserved F or W. Fields, in order: V gene, D gene, J gene, clone size, CDR3 DNA, CDR3 protein. D genes are given only for firm matches. Clone size appears in some rows only: once, few, many, or a class for an expanded clone.

v_call: TRBV7-3
d_call: NA
j_call: TRBJ2-3
clone_size: NA
cdr3_nt: TGTGCCAGCAGCTTAGGCGATCAGGCGCGCAATACGCAGTATTTT
cdr3_aa: CASSLGDQARNTQYF

v_call: TRBV7-8
d_call: NA
j_call: TRBJ1-5
clone_size: NA
cdr3_nt: TGTGCCAGCAGCTTAGCAGGGCAGGGAATGCAGCCCCAGCATTTT
cdr3_aa: CASSLAGQGMQPQHF

v_call: TRBV7-2
d_call: TRBD1
j_call: TRBJ1-6
clone_size: NA
cdr3_nt: TGTGCCAGCAGCTTAGCGGGGACAGGGCATAATTCACCCCTCCACTTT
cdr3_aa: CASSLAGTGHNSPLHF

v_call: TRBV19
d_call: TRBD1
j_call: TRBJ1-5
clone_size: NA
cdr3_nt: TGTGCCAGTAGTTGGGACAGGGGTCAGCCCCAGCATTTT
cdr3_aa: CASSWDRGQPQHF

v_call: TRBV25-1
d_call: NA
j_call: TRBJ1-2
clone_size: NA
cdr3_nt: TGTGCCAGCAGTGATTACAGGGCGTCTGGCTACACCTTC
cdr3_aa: CASSDYRASGYTF

v_call: TRBV9
d_call: NA
j_call: TRBJ1-6
clone_size: NA
cdr3_nt: TGTGCCAGCAGCCTGGGAGGGTTTGCTTCACCCCTCCACTTT
cdr3_aa: CASSLGGFASPLHF

v_call: TRBV10-3
d_call: TRBD1
j_call: TRBJ1-2
clone_size: NA
cdr3_nt: TGTGCCATCAGGGCGCAGGGGGTTTCTGGATATGGCTACACCTTC
cdr3_aa: CAIRAQGVSGYGYTF

v_call: TRBV4-2
d_call: NA
j_call: TRBJ1-2
clone_size: NA
cdr3_nt: TGTGCCAGCAGCCAAGAATTCCCAATCCCCAGGGGTTTCCTAGACAATGGCTACACCTTC
cdr3_aa: CASSQEFPIPRGFLDNGYTF

v_call: TRBV27
d_call: NA
j_call: TRBJ1-1
clone_size: NA
cdr3_nt: TGTGCCAGCAGATTAACGGTTGGGGTACGGGAGACTGAAGCTTTCTTT
cdr3_aa: CASRLTVGVRETEAFF

v_call: TRBV5-1
d_call: TRBD2
j_call: TRBJ2-1
clone_size: few
cdr3_nt: TGCGCCAGCAGCCTGGCAGCGGGAGTTCTCAATGAGCAGTTCTTC
cdr3_aa: CASSLAAGVLNEQFF

v_call: TRBV30
d_call: TRBD2
j_call: TRBJ2-1
clone_size: NA
cdr3_nt: TGTGCCTGGATGGGCGGGACTAGCGGGAACTACAATGAGCAGTTCTTC
cdr3_aa: CAWMGGTSGNYNEQFF

v_call: TRBV4-1
d_call: TRBD1
j_call: TRBJ1-5
clone_size: NA
cdr3_nt: TGCGCCAGCAGCCAAGATCCGAGACAGGGGGACTATAGCAATCAGCCCCAGCATTTT
cdr3_aa: CASSQDPRQGDYSNQPQHF

v_call: TRBV4-1
d_call: TRBD2
j_call: TRBJ2-5
clone_size: NA
cdr3_nt: TGCGCCAGCAGCTCGGGAGCGGGGGGACAAGAGACCCAGTACTTC
cdr3_aa: CASSSGAGGQETQYF

v_call: TRBV25-1
d_call: NA
j_call: TRBJ1-1
clone_size: NA
cdr3_nt: TGTGCCAGCAGTGAAGGGCCTCTCGGAGGGGCTTTCTTT
cdr3_aa: CASSEGPLGGAFF

v_call: TRBV30
d_call: TRBD1
j_call: TRBJ2-7
clone_size: NA
cdr3_nt: TGTGCCTGGAGGGGGGGGACAGGGCGGCTCGACGAGCAGTACTTC
cdr3_aa: CAWRGGTGRLDEQYF

v_call: TRBV18
d_call: NA
j_call: TRBJ1-1
clone_size: NA
cdr3_nt: TGTGCCAGCTCAAACGCACAGGGAGAGCACACTGAAGCTTTCTTT
cdr3_aa: CASSNAQGEHTEAFF

v_call: TRBV20-1
d_call: NA
j_call: TRBJ2-1
clone_size: NA
cdr3_nt: TGCAGTGCTAGAGATCCGGATGAGCAGTTCTTC
cdr3_aa: CSARDPDEQFF

v_call: TRBV12-3/TRBV12-4
d_call: NA
j_call: TRBJ1-2
clone_size: NA
cdr3_nt: TGTGCCAGCCAGGGGCCGGGCTATGGCTACACCTTC
cdr3_aa: CASQGPGYGYTF

v_call: TRBV29-1
d_call: TRBD1
j_call: TRBJ2-3
clone_size: NA
cdr3_nt: TGCAGCGTCCTAATACAGGGGGCCCGTACAGATACGCAGTATTTT
cdr3_aa: CSVLIQGARTDTQYF

v_call: TRBV2
d_call: NA
j_call: TRBJ1-5
clone_size: NA
cdr3_nt: TGTGCCAGCAGTGAAGCGCAGGTTCAGCCCCAGCATTTT
cdr3_aa: CASSEAQVQPQHF

v_call: TRBV19
d_call: NA
j_call: TRBJ1-2
clone_size: NA
cdr3_nt: TGTGCCAGTGAGTTCGGTTCAAGAACTGGCTACACCTTC
cdr3_aa: CASEFGSRTGYTF

v_call: TRBV15
d_call: TRBD1
j_call: TRBJ1-4
clone_size: NA
cdr3_nt: TGTGCCACCAGAATACCGGACAGGGCGGGGGCAACTAATGAAAAACTGTTTTTT
cdr3_aa: CATRIPDRAGATNEKLFF

v_call: TRBV7-8
d_call: TRBD1
j_call: TRBJ2-7
clone_size: NA
cdr3_nt: TGTGCCAGCAGCTTAGCATTGGGGACAGCGGCCGCCGAGCAGTACTTC
cdr3_aa: CASSLALGTAAAEQYF

v_call: TRBV9
d_call: NA
j_call: TRBJ2-1
clone_size: NA
cdr3_nt: TGTGCCAGCAGCGTAGGACAGCGCTACAATGAGCAGTTCTTC
cdr3_aa: CASSVGQRYNEQFF

v_call: TRBV30
d_call: TRBD1
j_call: TRBJ2-7
clone_size: NA
cdr3_nt: TGTGCCTGGAGCCTGACAGGGGGAGAGCAGTACTTC
cdr3_aa: CAWSLTGGEQYF

v_call: TRBV6-5
d_call: NA
j_call: TRBJ1-1
clone_size: few
cdr3_nt: TGTGCCAGCAGTAACTACAGGAATGAAGCTTTCTTT
cdr3_aa: CASSNYRNEAFF

v_call: TRBV2
d_call: NA
j_call: TRBJ1-2
clone_size: NA
cdr3_nt: TGTGCCAGCAGAGCAGACTGGGACTATGGCTACACCTTC
cdr3_aa: CASRADWDYGYTF

v_call: TRBV6-5
d_call: NA
j_call: TRBJ2-7
clone_size: NA
cdr3_nt: TGTGCCAGCAGTTCAGGACAATCCTACGAGCAGTACTTC
cdr3_aa: CASSSGQSYEQYF

v_call: TRBV11-2
d_call: TRBD2
j_call: TRBJ2-3
clone_size: NA
cdr3_nt: TGTGCCAGCAGCTTACAGCGGGGGACAGATACGCAGTATTTT
cdr3_aa: CASSLQRGTDTQYF

v_call: TRBV29-1
d_call: NA
j_call: TRBJ1-2
clone_size: NA
cdr3_nt: TGCAGCGTTGGGGGACACGGATATGGCTACACCTTC
cdr3_aa: CSVGGHGYGYTF

v_call: TRBV3-1/TRBV3-2
d_call: NA
j_call: TRBJ2-5
clone_size: NA
cdr3_nt: TGTGCCAGCAGCCAAAGTCCAATGGTCGGGGAGACCCAGTACTTC
cdr3_aa: CASSQSPMVGETQYF

v_call: TRBV6-2/TRBV6-3
d_call: NA
j_call: TRBJ2-7
clone_size: NA
cdr3_nt: TGTGCCAGCAGTTACTCCGGGACCTACGAGCAGTACTTC
cdr3_aa: CASSYSGTYEQYF

v_call: TRBV6-5
d_call: NA
j_call: TRBJ2-3
clone_size: NA
cdr3_nt: TGTGCCTCCCGAGGGGCTAGCGAGACAGATACGCAGTATTTT
cdr3_aa: CASRGASETDTQYF

v_call: TRBV25-1
d_call: TRBD1
j_call: TRBJ1-1
clone_size: once
cdr3_nt: TGTGCCAGCAGCTCTACAGGGGGGAACACTGAAGCTTTCTTT
cdr3_aa: CASSSTGGNTEAFF

v_call: TRBV14
d_call: NA
j_call: TRBJ1-2
clone_size: few
cdr3_nt: TGTGCCAGCAGCCCCCTCGGGGGGGCGGGAGGCTACACCTTC
cdr3_aa: CASSPLGGAGGYTF

v_call: TRBV12-3/TRBV12-4
d_call: NA
j_call: TRBJ2-1
clone_size: NA
cdr3_nt: TGTGCCAGCAGTTTGGACTATGAGCAGTTCTTC
cdr3_aa: CASSLDYEQFF

v_call: TRBV5-5
d_call: TRBD1
j_call: TRBJ1-2
clone_size: NA
cdr3_nt: TGTGCCAGCAGCCCTACTGACTGGTCGACAGGGCCGCAAGCAAATGGCTACACCTTC
cdr3_aa: CASSPTDWSTGPQANGYTF

v_call: TRBV7-9
d_call: TRBD2
j_call: TRBJ2-1
clone_size: once
cdr3_nt: TGTGCCAGCAGCTTGACTAGCGGGATTAATGAGCAGTTCTTC
cdr3_aa: CASSLTSGINEQFF

v_call: TRBV10-1
d_call: NA
j_call: TRBJ1-5
clone_size: NA
cdr3_nt: TGCGCCAGCAGCCTTTGGGACTTGGCTAATCAGCCCCAGCATTTT
cdr3_aa: CASSLWDLANQPQHF

v_call: TRBV4-2
d_call: TRBD2
j_call: TRBJ2-7
clone_size: NA
cdr3_nt: TGTGCCAGCAGCCAAGATGCGGGGGTTGTATACGAGCAGTACTTC
cdr3_aa: CASSQDAGVVYEQYF

v_call: TRBV5-1
d_call: TRBD1
j_call: TRBJ1-1
clone_size: NA
cdr3_nt: TGCGCCAGCAACCGACAGGGGACCACTGAAGCTTTCTTT
cdr3_aa: CASNRQGTTEAFF

v_call: TRBV5-5
d_call: TRBD2
j_call: TRBJ2-5
clone_size: NA
cdr3_nt: TGTGCCAGCAGCTTAACCGGGACTTCGGGAGGAGAGACCCAGTACTTC
cdr3_aa: CASSLTGTSGGETQYF

v_call: TRBV30
d_call: TRBD2
j_call: TRBJ2-3
clone_size: once
cdr3_nt: TGTGCCTGGAAGGGGACTAGCGGGGGGGTATACACAGATACGCAGTATTTT
cdr3_aa: CAWKGTSGGVYTDTQYF

v_call: TRBV7-3
d_call: TRBD1
j_call: TRBJ2-7
clone_size: once
cdr3_nt: TGTGCCAGCAGCCCGACAGGGGACCCCTACGAGCAGTACTTC
cdr3_aa: CASSPTGDPYEQYF

v_call: TRBV29-1
d_call: TRBD1
j_call: TRBJ1-2
clone_size: NA
cdr3_nt: TGCAGCGGGACCGGGACAGGCGGGGGCTACACCTTC
cdr3_aa: CSGTGTGGGYTF

v_call: TRBV5-1
d_call: NA
j_call: TRBJ2-5
clone_size: NA
cdr3_nt: TGCGCCAGCAGCTTTGGGGGGGCACTATCGGCACAAGAGACCCAGTACTTC
cdr3_aa: CASSFGGALSAQETQYF

v_call: TRBV6-4
d_call: TRBD2
j_call: TRBJ2-3
clone_size: NA
cdr3_nt: TGTGCCAGCAAGGCGGGGGACGGAGATACGCAGTATTTT
cdr3_aa: CASKAGDGDTQYF

v_call: TRBV5-1
d_call: TRBD2
j_call: TRBJ2-3
clone_size: NA
cdr3_nt: TGCGCCAGCAGCTGGGGGACCGGGACTAGCCAGTCAGATACGCAGTATTTT
cdr3_aa: CASSWGTGTSQSDTQYF

v_call: TRBV14
d_call: TRBD1
j_call: TRBJ1-1
clone_size: NA
cdr3_nt: TGTGCCAGCAGCCCAACAGGGGGCTGGGCTGAAGCTTTCTTT
cdr3_aa: CASSPTGGWAEAFF

v_call: TRBV11-2
d_call: NA
j_call: TRBJ2-1
clone_size: few
cdr3_nt: TGTGCCAGCAGCCTCTCCCGCGGCAATGAGCAGTTCTTC
cdr3_aa: CASSLSRGNEQFF

v_call: TRBV9
d_call: TRBD2
j_call: TRBJ2-5
clone_size: NA
cdr3_nt: TGTGCCAGCAGCGTAGCTGTGAGGGCTAGCGGGGGAGAGACCCAGTACTTC
cdr3_aa: CASSVAVRASGGETQYF

v_call: TRBV7-2
d_call: TRBD1
j_call: TRBJ1-5
clone_size: many
cdr3_nt: TGTGCCAGCAGCCCGCACCGGGACAGAAGCAATCAGCCCCAGCATTTT
cdr3_aa: CASSPHRDRSNQPQHF

v_call: TRBV5-1
d_call: NA
j_call: TRBJ2-2
clone_size: NA
cdr3_nt: TGCGCCAGCAGCTTGGAGGGGCATGGCGGGGAGCTGTTTTTT
cdr3_aa: CASSLEGHGGELFF

v_call: TRBV4-2
d_call: NA
j_call: TRBJ2-3
clone_size: NA
cdr3_nt: TGTGCCAGCAGCCAAGATTTAGCCACAGATACGCAGTATTTT
cdr3_aa: CASSQDLATDTQYF

v_call: TRBV27
d_call: TRBD2
j_call: TRBJ2-4
clone_size: NA
cdr3_nt: TGTGCCAGCAGTCGGACTAGCGGAAACATTCAGTACTTC
cdr3_aa: CASSRTSGNIQYF